The sequence of this T cell receptor beta chain was determined in a study of PD-1 blockade in classical Hodgkin lymphoma (dated by TCRdb to the early 2020s). Regarding the complete study: Nivolumab dosing was 3 mg/kg intravenously every 2 weeks, continuing until either disease progression or unacceptable toxicity. To define a peripheral blood immune signature of response to PD-1 blockade in classical Hodgkin lymphoma, the study combined TCR beta sequencing with CyTOF. What the research found in general, with its limitations: Baseline TCR diversity was reported to be lower in newly diagnosed patients than in healthy donors, and even lower in relapsed/refractory patients. Diversity was lower in patients who began nivolumab less than 1 year after ASCT, so these patients were left out of later analyses to avoid confounding by immune reconstitution. Among trial patients, those achieving complete response had baseline diversity similar to that of newly diagnosed patients, while diversity was significantly lower in partial responders and progressors. The study covered only a single clinical trial cohort, and the causes of the repertoire differences, possibly disease activity or prior therapy, were still not defined. CD4+ but not CD8+ TCR diversity rose significantly by C4D1 (p=0.0027 vs p=0.16), most apparent in complete responders (p=0.02).

As concerns this clone: It has no known antigen specificity. Base qualities are missing; no much larger clone stands one base away.

The Qiagen DNeasy kit was used to extract genomic DNA from unsorted PBMCs and from the negatively selected CD4+ and CD8+ fractions. Amplification of TCR beta CDR3 regions was done by immunoSEQ multiplex PCR with primers that anneal to V and J segments. Amplification bias was minimized using a synthetic immune receptor repertoire, and residual bias was removed computationally after sequencing. For the original study's pipeline: Repertoire diversity was quantified as the Shannon entropy index using custom Python scripts. Unsorted, CD4+ and CD8+ repertoires were analyzed separately, except in combined analyses where CD4+ and CD8+ sequences were merged in silico. Clonal expansion was defined as at least a 2-fold frequency increase after treatment relative to C1D1, with a pseudocount of 0.5 for undetected baseline clones. Singleton clones were defined as clones with 0 or 1 copy at C1D1, and non-singleton clones were defined as clones with 2 or more copies. By matching protein sequences in sorted samples from the same patient, clones expanded in unsorted samples were annotated as CD4+, CD8+ or unknown. Wilcoxon tests on paired samples were used to test diversity changes from C1D1 to C4D1. Here the immuneACCESS table is served through TCRdb, limited to in-frame sequences with V and J called. Missing clones are a known gap in these copies; in checked studies unresolved V genes cover under half, and the rest lacks a known reason. For V, J and clone size, that table is used; D and trimming come from the DNA. Counted in this sample were 72,000 or so clones; roughly 91% of them appeared once. In total, the top ten clones hold under 9.5% of the sample.

The time point label of this sample denotes: cycle 1 day 1 (C1D1), immediately before nivolumab initiation. Relapse after autologous stem cell transplantation had occurred in all trial patients, and cohorts A, B and C were distinguished by prior brentuximab vedotin exposure. The trial cohort was composed of about 60 patients with relapsed/refractory classical Hodgkin lymphoma, for whom complete response, partial response or progressive disease was recorded as best overall response. In the multi-cohort phase II CheckMate 205 trial, trial patients received single-agent nivolumab. Best overall response was determined by an independent review committee according to the 2007 International Working Group response criteria. Trial PBMCs were obtained immediately prior to nivolumab initiation (C1D1) and on therapy at cycle 2 day 1 and cycle 4 day 1. Peripheral blood was collected in 8 mL Vacutainer Cell Preparation Tubes, from which PBMCs were isolated by centrifugation and then cryopreserved.

CDR1 and CDR2 were assigned from the germline V gene (reference sequence) as LNHDA and SQIVND. The CDR3 measures 21 amino acids from cysteine to phenylalanine. Only the CDR3 part of the read is kept: 63 bases, read in frame from the first base. The germline V end is reduced by 6 bases and the J end by 4 bases; junction bases left unmatched: 25. This receptor was obtained from a human donor with classical Hodgkin lymphoma. Sequencing was performed on peripheral blood mononuclear cells (PBMCs), taken at baseline. Here the chain combines TRBV19 and TRBJ2-5, and 11 junction bases match TRBD2. The DNA is TGTGCCAGTAGGTCCATAGCGGGAGGGATTGAGATGACCTCGGACCTAGAGACCCAGTACTTC. The translation is CASRSIAGGIEMTSDLETQYF.